The rows below give T cell receptor beta chains drawn from one sample of a study of OX40 agonist ivuxolimab in advanced cancers. The assay was immunoSEQ multiplex PCR, and TCRdb's table has in-frame clones only and misses some. Seen here are around 45,000 clones, about 90% observed once, and the top ten hold about 7.5%. Here the sequenced sample was CD4+ or CD8+ T cells sorted from blood, taken in a trial of the OX40 agonist ivuxolimab. These receptors came from an adult with an advanced solid tumor such as melanoma, head and neck, liver or kidney cancer. The CDR3 runs from the conserved cysteine through the conserved F or W. The D gene is left open where the match is weak. Size tells how often a clone was seen (once, few, many) or the class of an expanded clone, and some rows leave it out.

DNA: TGTGCCTGGAGTGTACTCGTACGGAGACTCCTCTTC
CDR3: CAWSVLVRRLLF
D: NA
size: NA
J: TRBJ1-2
V: TRBV30

DNA: TGTGCCAGCAGTTCCCGGGACAGGGTGCATGGCTACACCTTC
CDR3: CASSSRDRVHGYTF
D: TRBD1
size: NA
J: TRBJ1-2
V: TRBV27

DNA: TGTGCCAGTAGGGCCTCTCACGTACAGTGGAATCAGCCCCAGCATTTT
CDR3: CASRASHVQWNQPQHF
D: NA
size: once
J: TRBJ1-5
V: TRBV19

DNA: TGTGCCAGCAGCCCTCCAGGGGGGACCGGGGAGCTGTTTTTT
CDR3: CASSPPGGTGELFF
D: NA
size: NA
J: TRBJ2-2
V: TRBV7-3

DNA: TGTGCCAGCAGTGGGCAGGCGGTGAGGAATCAGCCCCAGCATTTT
CDR3: CASSGQAVRNQPQHF
D: NA
size: few
J: TRBJ1-5
V: TRBV6-1

DNA: TGTGCCAGCAGCTTAGACGGGCAGTACACCGGGGAGCTGTTTTTT
CDR3: CASSLDGQYTGELFF
D: NA
size: NA
J: TRBJ2-2
V: TRBV11-2

DNA: TGTGCCAGCAGTCAGGGACAGGGGGCGAGAAACACCATATATTTT
CDR3: CASSQGQGARNTIYF
D: TRBD1
size: NA
J: TRBJ1-3
V: TRBV5-4

DNA: TGTGCCAGCTCACCAGGGCCAGGGGAAGCTAGCGGGAACACCTACAATGAGCAGTTCTTC
CDR3: CASSPGPGEASGNTYNEQFF
D: TRBD2
size: NA
J: TRBJ2-1
V: TRBV18

DNA: TGTGCCTGGAGTGTTGAGGGAGGCCCCCCCGGGCAGTACTTC
CDR3: CAWSVEGGPPGQYF
D: NA
size: once
J: TRBJ2-7
V: TRBV30

DNA: TGTGCCAGTAGTATACCGCGGGGTGGTGGAAACACCATATATTTT
CDR3: CASSIPRGGGNTIYF
D: NA
size: NA
J: TRBJ1-3
V: TRBV19

DNA: TGTGCCAGCAGGGGCGGAGCCTACGAGCAGTACTTC
CDR3: CASRGGAYEQYF
D: NA
size: NA
J: TRBJ2-7
V: TRBV28

DNA: TGTGCCAGCAGCCTCCAAACTAGTTCGGTTGGGGCCAACGTCCTGACTTTC
CDR3: CASSLQTSSVGANVLTF
D: NA
size: NA
J: TRBJ2-6
V: TRBV7-3

DNA: TGTGCCATCAGTGAGCCCGAGACAGGGGCCTATGGCTACACCTTC
CDR3: CAISEPETGAYGYTF
D: TRBD1
size: NA
J: TRBJ1-2
V: TRBV10-3

DNA: TGCAGCGCCAAGACTAGCGGGATAAATGAGCAGTTCTTC
CDR3: CSAKTSGINEQFF
D: TRBD2
size: once
J: TRBJ2-1
V: TRBV29-1

DNA: TGTGCCAGCTCACCGAGCAGGGCGATTGAAGCTTTCTTT
CDR3: CASSPSRAIEAFF
D: NA
size: NA
J: TRBJ1-1
V: TRBV18

DNA: TGTGCCAGCAGCTTAGAACAGGGAGGGAACAATGAGCAGTTCTTC
CDR3: CASSLEQGGNNEQFF
D: NA
size: NA
J: TRBJ2-1
V: TRBV7-2

DNA: TGTGCCAGCAGCACAATCCCTCAAGAGACCCAGTACTTC
CDR3: CASSTIPQETQYF
D: NA
size: once
J: TRBJ2-5
V: TRBV5-4

DNA: TGTGCCAGCAGCCACAGACTAGCGGGAGGGACGGATGAGCAGTTCTTC
CDR3: CASSHRLAGGTDEQFF
D: TRBD2
size: once
J: TRBJ2-1
V: TRBV27

DNA: TGTGCCAGCAGCGAATATTGGGGTAGCAATCAGCCCCAGCATTTT
CDR3: CASSEYWGSNQPQHF
D: NA
size: NA
J: TRBJ1-5
V: TRBV6-1

DNA: TGTGCCAGCAGCGTAGCCGCGGGACCGAACACCGGGGAGCTGTTTTTT
CDR3: CASSVAAGPNTGELFF
D: NA
size: NA
J: TRBJ2-2
V: TRBV9

DNA: TGCGCCAGCAGTGATCCCGGGTCTGGGAACACTGAAGCTTTCTTT
CDR3: CASSDPGSGNTEAFF
D: NA
size: NA
J: TRBJ1-1
V: TRBV10-1

DNA: TGTGCCAGCAGCAACGACAGGGGAGCAGATACGCAGTATTTT
CDR3: CASSNDRGADTQYF
D: TRBD1
size: NA
J: TRBJ2-3
V: TRBV5-4

DNA: TGCGCCAGCAGCATAACTAGCGACAATGAGCAGTTCTTC
CDR3: CASSITSDNEQFF
D: TRBD2
size: NA
J: TRBJ2-1
V: TRBV5-1

DNA: TGCGCCAGCAGCCGCACACGCTCCGAGCAGTACTTC
CDR3: CASSRTRSEQYF
D: NA
size: NA
J: TRBJ2-7
V: TRBV5-1

DNA: TGTGCCTGGAGTATACCCTGGACCGATGGCTACACCTTC
CDR3: CAWSIPWTDGYTF
D: NA
size: NA
J: TRBJ1-2
V: TRBV30

DNA: TGTGCCAGCAGCCAAGGGCGGGGTGAAGCTTTCTTT
CDR3: CASSQGRGEAFF
D: NA
size: NA
J: TRBJ1-1
V: TRBV14

DNA: TGTGCCAGCAGCCAAGAGGCTAGCGCTAGCACAGATACGCAGTATTTT
CDR3: CASSQEASASTDTQYF
D: NA
size: NA
J: TRBJ2-3
V: TRBV4-2

DNA: TGTGCCAGCTCACCACCAGCCTCGGACAGGGGGCACGGGCAGTACTTC
CDR3: CASSPPASDRGHGQYF
D: TRBD1
size: NA
J: TRBJ2-7
V: TRBV18

DNA: TGTGCCAGCTCACCACCCCGAGGAGAGGAGACCCAGTACTTC
CDR3: CASSPPRGEETQYF
D: NA
size: NA
J: TRBJ2-5
V: TRBV18

DNA: TGCGCCAGCGGAGCAGGGGCTGCATCCTACGAGCAGTACTTC
CDR3: CASGAGAASYEQYF
D: NA
size: NA
J: TRBJ2-7
V: TRBV5-1

DNA: TGTGCCAGCAGCTCCAACCGACAGGGTGGCTACAATGAGCAGTTCTTC
CDR3: CASSSNRQGGYNEQFF
D: TRBD1
size: NA
J: TRBJ2-1
V: TRBV5-6

DNA: TGTGCCAGCAGCCTTCGGGCTGCGGGAGTAGGTCGTAATGAGCAGTTCTTC
CDR3: CASSLRAAGVGRNEQFF
D: TRBD2
size: NA
J: TRBJ2-1
V: TRBV27

DNA: TGTGCCAGTAGTCCGATAGTCGGGGGGTGGGGGACCCAGTACTTC
CDR3: CASSPIVGGWGTQYF
D: TRBD2
size: NA
J: TRBJ2-5
V: TRBV19

DNA: TGTGCCAGCCAGGGCACCGGGGAGCTGTTTTTT
CDR3: CASQGTGELFF
D: NA
size: NA
J: TRBJ2-2
V: TRBV2

DNA: TGTGCCAGCAGAGGGGGGCCAGTGGAGGCCCAGTACTTC
CDR3: CASRGGPVEAQYF
D: NA
size: NA
J: TRBJ2-5
V: TRBV6-5

DNA: TGTGCCAGCCGGTCAGAGACCTACGAGCAGTACTTC
CDR3: CASRSETYEQYF
D: NA
size: once
J: TRBJ2-7
V: TRBV2

DNA: TGCGCCAGCAGCCAAGGGACTAGCGGGAGATGGCGGAATACGCAGTATTTT
CDR3: CASSQGTSGRWRNTQYF
D: TRBD2
size: few
J: TRBJ2-3
V: TRBV5-1

DNA: TGCGCCAGCAGCTTGTCACCAGGGAGGAGCACTGAAGCTTTCTTT
CDR3: CASSLSPGRSTEAFF
D: NA
size: NA
J: TRBJ1-1
V: TRBV5-1

DNA: TGTGCCAGCAGCTGGCCCAAACTAGCGGGAGGAGGGGATGAGCAGTTCTTC
CDR3: CASSWPKLAGGGDEQFF
D: TRBD2
size: NA
J: TRBJ2-1
V: TRBV11-3